One T cell receptor beta chain is described in this entry. Its antigen is currently unknown. The data are from a study of Graves' ophthalmopathy and Graves' hyperthyroidism. Study-wide context: Investigators collected peripheral blood at initial diagnosis, before any treatment was given.

Study-wide results and limits: Blood also held most thyroid clonotypes expanded above 0.001 frequency.

V lost 6 bases, J lost 1 base, and 12 bases lay in between. There are 13 residues in the CDR3. Germline CDR1 is SQVTM and CDR2 is ANQGSEA. None of the included patients had other autoimmune diseases, uncontrolled infections, pregnancy or lactation, as these led to exclusion. Clinical symptoms, serum thyroxine, TRAb, thyroid ultrasound and orbital computed tomography formed the basis of diagnosis. Amplified TCR beta CDR3 regions were obtained using RNA transcripts as template. HTBI-primed first-round RT-PCR preceded second-round multiplex PCR. TCRdb passed the multiplex PCR reads through MiXCR, listing each CDR3 protein once. The sample lists approximately 700,000 distinct CDR3 sequences; 35% to 50% were seen once.

What was sequenced was peripheral blood. This receptor was identified in an adult man with Graves' ophthalmopathy. V usage is TRBV29-1 and J usage is TRBJ1-2, with D perhaps matching TRBD1 (6 bases). CDR3 nucleotides: TGCAGCGTCAGGGGAGGGCTTAACTATGGCTACACCTTC. Protein sequence: CSVRGGLNYGYTF.